The source of this TCR beta chain is a study of OX40 agonist ivuxolimab in advanced cancers. Study context: In this cohort, patients received ivuxolimab, an agonistic anti-OX40 (CD134) antibody. While on treatment, patients had intravenous ivuxolimab at 0.01 to 10 mg/kg every 2 weeks.

V shed 3 bases and J 3 bases; nucleotides not matched to a gene: 7. CDR1 and CDR2 from the germline V gene are SGHRS and YFSETQ. The CDR3 is made up of 16 amino acids. Using immunoSEQ multiplex PCR, the repertoire was profiled, and TCRdb retains in-frame clones only, with some absent. Among tens of thousands of clones listed, around 90% were seen once. The chain combines TRBV5-1 with TRBJ2-1, with 9 bases lining up with TRBD2. The sample here was CD4+ or CD8+ T cells sorted from blood, taken in a trial of the OX40 agonist ivuxolimab. This TCR was sampled from an adult with an advanced solid tumor such as melanoma, head and neck, liver or kidney cancer. CDR3 in DNA: TGCGCCAGCAGCTATATAGCGGGAGAGGTCTACAATGAGCAGTTCTTC. Its translation is CASSYIAGEVYNEQFF.